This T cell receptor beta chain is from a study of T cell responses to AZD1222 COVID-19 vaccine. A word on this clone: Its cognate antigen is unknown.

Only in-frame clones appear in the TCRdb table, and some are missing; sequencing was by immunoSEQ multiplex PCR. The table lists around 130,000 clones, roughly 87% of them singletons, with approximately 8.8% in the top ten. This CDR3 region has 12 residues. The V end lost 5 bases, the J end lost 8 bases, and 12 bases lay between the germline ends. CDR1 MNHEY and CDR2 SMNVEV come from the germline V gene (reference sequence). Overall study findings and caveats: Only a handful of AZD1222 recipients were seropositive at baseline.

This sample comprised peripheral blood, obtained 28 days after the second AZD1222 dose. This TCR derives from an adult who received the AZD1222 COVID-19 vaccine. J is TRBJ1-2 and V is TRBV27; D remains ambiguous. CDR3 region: CASSPLGAGYTF. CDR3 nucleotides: TGTGCCAGCAGTCCTCTGGGAGCGGGCTACACCTTC.